The 20 T cell receptor beta chains below were found in one sample sequenced in a study of blood T cell repertoires in COVID-19. Repertoires were generated with immunoSEQ multiplex PCR, while TCRdb's copy carries only in-frame clones and drops some. The data hold about 190,000 clones, with approximately 91% observed a single time. The sample was peripheral blood. Source of these receptors: a man aged 35-49 years with acute or convalescent COVID-19.

The chain carries TRBV9 and TRBJ2-5; 8 nucleotides agree with TRBD1. CDR1 and CDR2 (germline): SGDLS, YYNGEE. The CDR3 has 15 residues. V was clipped by 3 bases and J by 1 base; unmatched bases: 5. CDR3 sequence: CASSAATGGQETQYF. CDR3 sequence (DNA): TGTGCCAGCAGCGCAGCTACAGGGGGCCAAGAGACCCAGTACTTC.

The V gene is TRBV9, the J gene TRBJ1-2, with D perhaps TRBD1 (5 bases). The germline V gene encodes CDR1 SGDLS and CDR2 YYNGEE. The V gene lost 0 bases and the J gene lost 4 bases, with 7 bases spanning the gap. The CDR3 has 13 residues. The chain's CDR3 is CASSVEGVYGYTF. The DNA of the CDR3 is TGTGCCAGCAGCGTAGAAGGGGTCTATGGCTACACCTTC.

This chain links TRBV10-3 with TRBJ1-2; 8 bases align to TRBD1. The CDR3 extends over 15 amino acids. Trimming removed 6 bases from V and 7 bases from J; junction bases left unmatched: 13. The V gene's germline CDR1 is ENHRY and CDR2 SYGVKD. The CDR3 nucleotides are TGTGCCATCAGCCCCTCTGAGACCAGGGGGCCTGGCTACACCTTC. Its translation: CAISPSETRGPGYTF.

This clone was observed a single time. Other DNA sequences in the sample encode the same CDR3. The rearrangement links TRBV6-5 to TRBJ1-4; 9 bases line up with TRBD1. Germline V gene sequence: CDR1 MNHEY, CDR2 SVGAGI. This CDR3 has 15 amino acids. V lost 0 bases and J lost 7; bases outside the gene matches: 3. CDR3 DNA: TGTGCCAGCAGTTACTCGGGGACAGGGACTGAAAAACTGTTTTTT. This translates into CASSYSGTGTEKLFF.

This clone has a handful of counts. V gene TRBV18 combines with J gene TRBJ2-7; the match to TRBD1 covers 8 bases. J was trimmed by 3 bases and V by 4 bases; bases with no gene match: 2. This CDR3 is 13 amino acids long. CDR1 is KGHSH and CDR2 is LQKENI in the germline V gene. CDR3 in DNA: TGTGCCAGCTCACAAGGACAGGGCTACGAGCAGTACTTC. It specifies CASSQGQGYEQYF.

The chain recombines TRBV2 with TRBJ1-4; weak D call: TRBD1 (6 bases). Trimming took off 10 bases at V and 4 bases at J, with 13 bases between the two ends. The CDR3 has 13 amino acids. The germline CDR1 and CDR2 sequences are SNHLY and FYNNEI. The CDR3 loop is CATRGHLNEKLFF. CDR3 sequence (DNA): TGTGCCACTAGGGGACACCTTAATGAAAAACTGTTTTTT.

The chain combines TRBV2 with TRBJ1-2; TRBD1 aligns across 8 bases. In germline, CDR1 is SNHLY, CDR2 FYNNEI. The junction had 16 bases not matched to a gene; V was cut back by 7 bases and J by 6 bases. The CDR3 is 16 residues long. The CDR3 here is CASTFDGQGALHGYTF. The CDR3 nucleotides read TGTGCCAGCACTTTCGATGGACAGGGAGCGCTCCATGGCTACACCTTC. Full variable domain (remainder filled in from reference TRBV2 and TRBJ1-2): EPEVTQTPSHQVTQMGQEVILRCVPISNHLYFYWYRQILGQKVEFLVSFYNNEISEKSEIFDDQFSVERPDGSNFTLKIRSTKLEDSAMYFCASTFDGQGALHGYTFGSGTRLTVV.

The rearrangement links TRBV5-5 to TRBJ1-2; TRBD1 is a possible D gene (5 bases). Germline V gene data show CDR1 as SGHKS and CDR2 as YYEKEE (reference sequence). V lost 7 bases to trimming and J lost 4 bases, with 14 bases between them. CDR3 length: 13 amino acids. CDR3 in DNA: TGTGCCAGCCGCAGGGAAGCAAGCTATGGCTACACCTTC. It codes for CASRREASYGYTF.

The chain recombines TRBV10-2 with TRBJ2-7, with TRBD1 as a possible D gene (6 bases). V was pared by 6 bases and J by 5 bases, with 11 bases between. Germline V gene sequence: CDR1 WSHSY, CDR2 SAAADI. CDR3 size: 12 residues. The CDR3 nucleotides are TGCGCCAGCAGGCAGGGGTTCCACGAGCAGTACTTC. Translating it yields CASRQGFHEQYF.

The genes are TRBV14 and TRBJ2-7, with 9 nucleotides matching TRBD1. The CDR3 has 14 residues. After removal of 1 base from V and 6 bases from J, the junction contained 4 bases not matched to a gene. Germline assignment: CDR1 SGHDN and CDR2 FVKESK. CDR3 coding DNA: TGTGCCAGCAGCCAAGCGGGACAGGGCACCGAGCAGTACTTC. Its translation is CASSQAGQGTEQYF.

This sequence joins TRBV5-8 and TRBJ1-4, with 8 bases matching TRBD1. The CDR3 is made up of 18 amino acids. Germline CDR1 reads SGHTS; CDR2 reads YDEGEE. V was pared by 4 bases and J by 4 bases, with 15 bases of the junction left unmatched. This chain's CDR3 is CASSPTDRGLENNEKLFF. The DNA for the CDR3 is TGTGCCAGCAGCCCGACCGACAGGGGCCTCGAGAATAATGAAAAACTGTTTTTT. Based on the CDR3 plus reference TRBV5-8 and TRBJ1-4, the full variable domain is EAGVTQSPTHLIKTRGQQATLRCSPISGHTSVYWYQQALGLGLQFLLWYDEGEERNRGNFPPRFSGRQFPNYSSELNVNALELEDSALYLCASSPTDRGLENNEKLFFGSGTQLSVL.

This chain links TRBV7-2 with TRBJ1-5; D perhaps matches TRBD1 (5 bases). V lost 6 bases and J lost 4, with 13 bases in between. The CDR3 length is 14 residues. The germline V gene has CDR1 SGHTA and CDR2 FQGNSA. In DNA, the CDR3 is TGTGCCAGCAGTGGGGGGGGTGCTAATCAGCCCCAGCATTTT. Translating gives CASSGGGANQPQHF.

V gene TRBV29-1 combines with J gene TRBJ2-1; D ambiguous. The CDR3 totals 13 residues. CDR1 is SQVTM and CDR2 is ANQGSEA in the germline V gene. V lost 4 bases and J 6 bases, leaving 13 bases between the germline ends. The CDR3 DNA is TGCAGCGTTGGGAGCCTAGTAGGCAATGAGCAGTTCTTC. It is translated as CSVGSLVGNEQFF.

In its sample, this clone was seen once. CDR3 nucleotide sequence: TGCGCCAGCAGCTCCCGGGACACCGCCTACGAGCAGTACTTC. Translating it yields CASSSRDTAYEQYF. The chain uses TRBV5-1 and TRBJ2-7, with D tentatively TRBD1 (6 bases). Germline V CDR1 and CDR2: SGHRS, YFSETQ. The CDR3 runs to 14 residues. The V end was cut by 3 bases, the J end by 2 bases, with 12 bases between.

This chain uses TRBV5-1 with TRBJ2-3; D call uncertain. This CDR3 contains 14 residues. Trimming removed 0 bases from V and 2 bases from J, with 7 bases in between. Germline V lookup: CDR1 SGHRS, CDR2 YFSETQ. CDR3 bases: TGCGCCAGCAGCTTGGCCGTAGCCACAGATACGCAGTATTTT. It translates to CASSLAVATDTQYF. The full variable domain, completed using reference TRBV5-1 and TRBJ2-3, is KAGVTQTPRYLIKTRGQQVTLSCSPISGHRSVSWYQQTPGQGLQFLFEYFSETQRNKGNFPGRFSGRQFSNSRSEMNVSTLELGDSALYLCASSLAVATDTQYFGPGTRLTVL.

The chain couples TRBV7-2 to TRBJ2-6, with a weak D call TRBD1 (6 bases). V shed 5 bases and J shed 2 bases, with 10 bases lying between them. The CDR3 contains 15 residues. Per germline, CDR1 SGHTA and CDR2 FQGNSA. CDR3 coding DNA: TGTGCCAGCAGCGCGACAGGCCCTGGGGCCAACGTCCTGACTTTC. Amino acids: CASSATGPGANVLTF.

This chain joins TRBV7-2 and TRBJ2-1, with 14 positions matching TRBD2. CDR3 length: 16 residues. Trimming at V came to 0 bases and at J to 7 bases, leaving 2 bases not matched to a gene. Germline assignment: CDR1 SGHTA and CDR2 FQGNSA. The DNA of the CDR3 is TGTGCCAGCAGCTTAGCGAGGACTAGCGGGGGGAATGAGCAGTTCTTC. Translating it yields CASSLARTSGGNEQFF.

The chain has TRBV7-8 and TRBJ2-1; TRBD2 matches 9 bases. The V gene end was trimmed by 11 bases and the J gene end by 2 bases; junction bases not matched to a gene: 4. CDR3 length: 13 amino acids. Per the germline V gene, CDR1 is SGHVS and CDR2 is FQNEAQ. This CDR3 is CAGASGTYNEQFF. In DNA, the CDR3 is TGTGCCGGGGCTAGCGGGACCTACAATGAGCAGTTCTTC.

V usage is TRBV6-2 or TRBV6-3 and J usage is TRBJ2-2; a possible D gene is TRBD1 (5 bases). CDR1 and CDR2 (germline): MNHEY, SVGEGT. The CDR3 consists of 13 residues. With 6 bases removed from V and 3 bases from J, the gap between germline ends came to 8 bases. CDR3 protein: CASSRRDTGELFF. CDR3 coding DNA: TGTGCCAGCAGCCGCAGGGACACCGGGGAGCTGTTTTTT.

The rearrangement joins TRBV6-5 to TRBJ1-5, with 8 bases lining up with TRBD1. Germline V CDR1 and CDR2: MNHEY, SVGAGI. The CDR3 is 14 amino acids. V lost 10 bases, J lost 4 bases, and 9 bases stayed unmatched. This chain's CDR3 is CATAYRGGNQPQHF. CDR3 DNA: TGTGCCACAGCTTACAGGGGGGGGAATCAGCCCCAGCATTTT.